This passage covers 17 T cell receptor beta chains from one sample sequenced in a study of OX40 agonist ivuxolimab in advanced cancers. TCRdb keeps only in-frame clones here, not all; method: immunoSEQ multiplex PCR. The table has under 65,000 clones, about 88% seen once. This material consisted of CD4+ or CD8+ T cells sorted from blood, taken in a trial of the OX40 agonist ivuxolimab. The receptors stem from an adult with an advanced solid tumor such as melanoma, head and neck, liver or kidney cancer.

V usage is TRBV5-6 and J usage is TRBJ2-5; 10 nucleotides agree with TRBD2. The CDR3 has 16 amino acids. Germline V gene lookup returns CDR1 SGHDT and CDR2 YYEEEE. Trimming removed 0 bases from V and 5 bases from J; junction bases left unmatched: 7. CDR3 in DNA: TGTGCCAGCAGCTTGGCCGCTAGCGGGAGCAGGGAGACCCAGTACTTC. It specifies CASSLAASGSRETQYF.

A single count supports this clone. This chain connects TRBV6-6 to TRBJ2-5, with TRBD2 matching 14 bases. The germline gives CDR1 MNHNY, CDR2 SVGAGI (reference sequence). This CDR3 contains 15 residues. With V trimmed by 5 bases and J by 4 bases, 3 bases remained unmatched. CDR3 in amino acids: CASSPGLAGGETQYF. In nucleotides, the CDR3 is TGTGCCAGCAGTCCCGGACTAGCGGGAGGAGAGACCCAGTACTTC.

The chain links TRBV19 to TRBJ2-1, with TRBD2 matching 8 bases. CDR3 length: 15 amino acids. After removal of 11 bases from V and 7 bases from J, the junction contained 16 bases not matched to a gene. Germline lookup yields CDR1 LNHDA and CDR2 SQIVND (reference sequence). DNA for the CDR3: TGTGCCCTTGTTGGGGGAGCGGGAGTTGGGAATGAGCAGTTCTTC. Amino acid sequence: CALVGGAGVGNEQFF.

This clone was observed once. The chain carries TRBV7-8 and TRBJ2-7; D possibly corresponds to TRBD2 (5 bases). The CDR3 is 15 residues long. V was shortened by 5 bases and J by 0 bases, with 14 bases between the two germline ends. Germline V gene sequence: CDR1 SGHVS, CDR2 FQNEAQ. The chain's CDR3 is CASSLGLESSYEQYF. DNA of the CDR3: TGTGCCAGCAGCCTAGGACTGGAAAGCTCCTACGAGCAGTACTTC.

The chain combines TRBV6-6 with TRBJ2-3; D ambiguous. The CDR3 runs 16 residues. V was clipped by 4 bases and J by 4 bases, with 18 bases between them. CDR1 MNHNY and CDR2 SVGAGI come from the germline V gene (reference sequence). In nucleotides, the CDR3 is TGTGCCAGCAGTTTACAGCAGCGCACAAGCTCAGATACGCAGTATTTT. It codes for CASSLQQRTSSDTQYF.

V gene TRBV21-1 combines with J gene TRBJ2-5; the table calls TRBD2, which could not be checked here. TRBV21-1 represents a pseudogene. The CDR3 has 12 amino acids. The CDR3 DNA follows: TGTGCCAGCAGTCGGGGCCAAGAGACCCAGTACTTC. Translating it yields CASSRGQETQYF.

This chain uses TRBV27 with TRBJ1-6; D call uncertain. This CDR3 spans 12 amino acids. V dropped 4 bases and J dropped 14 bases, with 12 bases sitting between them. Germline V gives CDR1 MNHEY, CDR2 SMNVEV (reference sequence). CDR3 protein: CASSSAGSSLHF. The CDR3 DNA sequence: TGTGCCAGCAGTTCCGCGGGGAGCTCCCTCCACTTT.

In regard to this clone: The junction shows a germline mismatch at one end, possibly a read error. The CDR3 DNA follows: TGTGCCAGTAGTCCCGCGGGAGGCCCCCAACATTTT. It translates to CASSPAGGPQHF. The chain has TRBV19 and TRBJ1-3; D not certain. The CDR3 is 12 residues long. Germline values: CDR1 LNHDA, CDR2 SQIVND (reference sequence).

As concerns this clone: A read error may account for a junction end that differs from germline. The DNA of the CDR3 is TGCGCCAGCAGCTTGGAGCCAGAACTAGCGGGATCTAACTTC. As protein: CASSLEPELAGSNF. The rearrangement uses TRBV5-1 and TRBJ2-7, with 10 bases lining up with TRBD2. The CDR3 is 14 amino acids. Germline CDR1 SGHRS, CDR2 YFSETQ.

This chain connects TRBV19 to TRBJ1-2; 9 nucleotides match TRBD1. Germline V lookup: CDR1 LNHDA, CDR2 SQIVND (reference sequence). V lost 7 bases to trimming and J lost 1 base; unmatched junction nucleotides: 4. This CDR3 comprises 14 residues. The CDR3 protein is CASTPDRGNYGYTF. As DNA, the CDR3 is TGTGCCAGTACCCCGGACAGGGGTAACTATGGCTACACCTTC.

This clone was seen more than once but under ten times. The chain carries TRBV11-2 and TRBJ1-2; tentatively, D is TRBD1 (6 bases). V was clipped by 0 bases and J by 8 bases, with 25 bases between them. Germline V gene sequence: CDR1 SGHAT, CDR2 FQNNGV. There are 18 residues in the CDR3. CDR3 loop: CASSLDYPFVRGGTGYTF. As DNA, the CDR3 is TGTGCCAGCAGCTTAGATTATCCCTTCGTACGGGGGGGCACCGGCTACACCTTC. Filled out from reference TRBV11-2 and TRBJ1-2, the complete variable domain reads EAGVAQSPRYKIIEKRQSVAFWCNPISGHATLYWYQQILGQGPKLLIQFQNNGVVDDSQLPKDRFSAERLKGVDSTLKIQPAKLEDSAVYLCASSLDYPFVRGGTGYTFGSGTRLTVV.

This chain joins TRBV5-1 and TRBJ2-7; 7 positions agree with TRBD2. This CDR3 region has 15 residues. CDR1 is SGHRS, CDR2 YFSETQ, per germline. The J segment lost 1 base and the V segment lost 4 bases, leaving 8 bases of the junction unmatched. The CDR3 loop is CASSPLTGGSYEQYF. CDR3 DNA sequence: TGCGCCAGCAGCCCTCTAACGGGAGGATCCTACGAGCAGTACTTC.

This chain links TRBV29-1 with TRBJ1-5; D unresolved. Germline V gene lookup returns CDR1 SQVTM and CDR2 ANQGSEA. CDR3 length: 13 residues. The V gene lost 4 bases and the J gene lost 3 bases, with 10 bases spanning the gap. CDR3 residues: CSVAGRYNQPQHF. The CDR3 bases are TGCAGCGTTGCTGGGCGGTACAATCAGCCCCAGCATTTT.

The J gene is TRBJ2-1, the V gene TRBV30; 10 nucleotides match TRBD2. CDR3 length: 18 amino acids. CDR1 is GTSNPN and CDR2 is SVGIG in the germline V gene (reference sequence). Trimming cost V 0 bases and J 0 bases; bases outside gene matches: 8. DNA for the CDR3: TGTGCCTGGAGTGTACGAGCGGGAGGGCTGAGCTCCTACAATGAGCAGTTCTTC. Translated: CAWSVRAGGLSSYNEQFF.

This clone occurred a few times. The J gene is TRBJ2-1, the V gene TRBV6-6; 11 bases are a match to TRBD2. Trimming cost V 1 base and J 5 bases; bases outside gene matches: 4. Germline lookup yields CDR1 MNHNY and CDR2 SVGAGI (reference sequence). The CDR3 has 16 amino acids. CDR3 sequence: CASSYYGTSGDNEQFF. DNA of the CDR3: TGTGCCAGCAGTTACTACGGGACTAGCGGAGACAATGAGCAGTTCTTC.

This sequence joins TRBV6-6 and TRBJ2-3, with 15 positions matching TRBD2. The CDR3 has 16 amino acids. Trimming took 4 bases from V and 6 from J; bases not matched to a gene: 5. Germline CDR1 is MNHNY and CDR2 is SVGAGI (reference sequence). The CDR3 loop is CASSSGLAGGPDTQYF. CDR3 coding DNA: TGTGCCAGCAGTTCAGGACTAGCGGGAGGGCCGGATACGCAGTATTTT.

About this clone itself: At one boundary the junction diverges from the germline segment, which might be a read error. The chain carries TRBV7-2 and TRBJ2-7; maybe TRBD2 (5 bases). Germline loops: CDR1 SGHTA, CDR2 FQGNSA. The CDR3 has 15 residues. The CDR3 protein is CASSLALVGAYEQYF. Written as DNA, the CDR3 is TGTGCCAGCAGCCTAGCTTTAGTAGGAGCCTACGAGCAGTACTTC.